This TCR beta chain was identified in a study of cytomegalovirus exposure and HLA in healthy donors. Study-wide points: There were around 160 TCR beta chains listed as cytomegalovirus-associated. Donors belonging to an Asian-associated ancestry cluster reportedly showed fewer N-insertions in productive TCRs than the roughly 670-donor mean, according to what a later analysis found. TCR sequences were mostly rare, though some public TCRs occurred in many donors.

The CDR3 consists of 16 residues. J was trimmed by 4 bases and V by 7 bases; bases with no gene match: 12. Looked up from germline, CDR1 is SGHVS and CDR2 is FQNEAQ. This PCR relied on a set of 60 Vbeta primers and 13 Jbeta primers. Libraries were prepared by immunoSEQ multiplex PCR; TCRdb keeps only in-frame clonotypes and omits some of them. The data hold under 200,000 clones, with around four fifths observed a single time. In regard to this clone: What it binds is unknown.

At collection, donors were nominally healthy, but unrecorded immune exposures were probable. Sequencing input: PBMCs. This clonotype was sampled from a woman between 18 and 29 years old in good health and CMV-seronegative. This sequence joins TRBV7-8 and TRBJ2-1, with TRBD1 identical over 8 bases. DNA of the CDR3: TGTGCCAGCACCCCCCGGGGACAGGTAATTTACAATGAGCAGTTCTTC. This codes for CASTPRGQVIYNEQFF.